The 20 T cell receptor beta chains given below trace back to one sample, sequenced in a study of cytomegalovirus exposure and HLA in healthy donors. PCR was performed using 60 Vbeta and 13 Jbeta primers. Measured with immunoSEQ multiplex PCR; TCRdb has only the in-frame clones, and not every one. This sample has approximately 190,000 clones, with more than 75% found just once. The sample comprised PBMCs. Every receptor here comes from a middle-aged man in good health and CMV-seropositive.

V usage is TRBV11-2 and J usage is TRBJ2-7, with TRBD2 matching over 9 bases. CDR1 and CDR2 (germline): SGHAT, FQNNGV. Trimming at V came to 2 bases and at J to 5 bases, leaving 13 bases not matched to a gene. The CDR3 sequence is 17 residues long. In nucleotides, the CDR3 is TGTGCCAGCAGCTTACTGCCCTGGGCTAGCGGGAACAACGAGCAGTACTTC. It yields the protein CASSLLPWASGNNEQYF.

The genes are TRBV29-1 and TRBJ1-2; a possible D gene is TRBD1 (6 bases). The germline V gene has CDR1 SQVTM and CDR2 ANQGSEA. CDR3 length: 12 amino acids. V dropped 4 bases and J dropped 8 bases, with 14 bases sitting between them. The CDR3 nucleotides read TGCAGCGTTGCAGATCAGGGGAGAGGCTACACCTTC. Encoded protein: CSVADQGRGYTF. Supplemented by reference TRBV29-1 and TRBJ1-2, the full variable domain reads SAVISQKPSRDICQRGTSLTIQCQVDSQVTMMFWYRQQPGQSLTLIATANQGSEATYESGFVIDKFPISRPNLTFSTLTVSNMSPEDSSIYLCSVADQGRGYTFGSGTRLTVV.

The rearrangement links TRBV5-1 to TRBJ2-5, with D possibly TRBD2 on 6 matching bases. The DNA end is a closer match to TRBJ2-7, so the J assignment may be wrong. CDR1 SGHRS and CDR2 YFSETQ come from the germline V gene. The CDR3 totals 14 residues. The CDR3 DNA is TGCGCCAGCAGCAGAGGGCGGGGTACCTACGAGCAGTACTTC. This codes for CASSRGRGTYEQYF.

DNA for the CDR3: TGCAGCGTGAGGACTAGCGGGGGGGCATCAGATACGCAGTATTTT. Encoded protein: CSVRTSGGASDTQYF. V is TRBV29-1 and J is TRBJ2-3; 15 nucleotides line up with TRBD2. This CDR3 region has 15 residues. V was clipped by 6 bases and J by 4 bases; unmatched bases: 5. Germline CDR1 and CDR2: SQVTM and ANQGSEA.

The chain joins TRBV5-4 to TRBJ1-2, with 8 nucleotides matching TRBD1. CDR3 length equals 16 residues. Germline CDR1 and CDR2: SGHNT and YYREEE (reference sequence). Losses at the gene ends were 3 bases for V and 4 bases for J; bases not matched to a gene: 11. CDR3 nucleotide sequence: TGTGCCAGCAGCTCCGGACAGGGAGGAAGCGGCTATGGCTACACCTTC. The encoded protein is CASSSGQGGSGYGYTF.

This chain links TRBV6-5 with TRBJ2-1; possibly TRBD1 for D (5 bases). The CDR3 is 16 residues long. V was shortened by 2 bases and J by 0 bases, with 11 bases between the two germline ends. Germline V gene sequence: CDR1 MNHEY, CDR2 SVGAGI. The CDR3 protein is CASSYGTGNSYNEQFF. The CDR3 coding sequence is TGTGCCAGCAGTTACGGCACAGGTAACTCCTACAATGAGCAGTTCTTC.

This clone showed up just a few times. Its ends do not fully match the called genes, so a read error is possible. The chain joins TRBV27 to TRBJ2-7, with 9 bases fitting TRBD2. CDR3 length equals 12 residues. CDR1 is MNHEY and CDR2 is SMNVEV in the germline V gene (reference sequence). CDR3 sequence: CASSFLAGERYF. CDR3 bases: TGTGCCAGCAGTTTCTTAGCGGGAGAGCGGTACTTC.

The chain recombines TRBV7-8 with TRBJ2-7, with D hard to call. The CDR3 contains 14 residues. Trimming took off 1 base at V and 0 bases at J, with 7 bases between the two ends. CDR1 and CDR2 from the germline V gene are SGHVS and FQNEAQ. In DNA, the CDR3 is TGTGCCAGCAGCTTAGGCCTGCGCTCCTACGAGCAGTACTTC. Its translation is CASSLGLRSYEQYF.

V is TRBV6-1 and J is TRBJ2-7; TRBD1 might be the D (5 bases). Germline loops: CDR1 MNHNS, CDR2 SASEGT. The CDR3 has 14 residues. Trimming took 4 bases from V and 2 from J, leaving 12 bases between them. CDR3 sequence (DNA): TGTGCCAGCAGTGCTGGGGCCCCAACCTACGAGCAGTACTTC. Its translation: CASSAGAPTYEQYF.

The chain combines TRBV5-1 with TRBJ2-7; possibly TRBD1 for D (6 bases). The germline V and J ends were trimmed by 4 bases and 0 bases, with 11 bases remaining between them. This CDR3 has 14 residues. CDR1 SGHRS and CDR2 YFSETQ come from the germline V gene. The CDR3 loop is CASSLGTNSYEQYF. The CDR3 nucleotides are TGCGCCAGCAGCCTAGGGACAAACTCCTACGAGCAGTACTTC.

A few counts support this clone. V and J are TRBV4-1 and TRBJ1-5, with 7 positions matching TRBD1. CDR1 is MGHRA and CDR2 is YSYEKL in the germline V gene. V lost 3 bases, J lost 2 bases, and 4 bases stayed unmatched. CDR3 size: 15 residues. CDR3 bases: TGCGCCAGCAGCCACCCTGACAGGGGCAATCAGCCCCAGCATTTT. Amino acids: CASSHPDRGNQPQHF.

This chain links TRBV18 with TRBJ1-1; 7 bases align to TRBD1. Germline-derived CDR1 and CDR2 are KGHSH and LQKENI. The CDR3 runs 14 residues. V dropped 2 bases and J dropped 3; count of bases not matched to a gene: 3. CDR3: CASSPETGYTEAFF. CDR3 coding DNA: TGTGCCAGCTCACCAGAGACAGGGTACACTGAAGCTTTCTTT. Full variable domain (rest looked up from reference TRBV18 and TRBJ1-1): NAGVMQNPRHLVRRRGQEARLRCSPMKGHSHVYWYRQLPEEGLKFMVYLQKENIIDESGMPKERFSAEFPKEGPSILRIQQVVRGDSAAYFCASSPETGYTEAFFGQGTRLTVV.

The chain joins TRBV19 to TRBJ1-1; perhaps TRBD1 as D (6 bases). V lost 4 bases and J 2 bases, leaving 11 bases between the germline ends. The CDR3 has 14 amino acids. Per the germline V gene, CDR1 is LNHDA and CDR2 is SQIVND (reference sequence). The CDR3 is CASSTRGLNTEAFF. CDR3 DNA: TGTGCCAGTAGTACCAGGGGCTTAAACACTGAAGCTTTCTTT. Full variable domain (outside the CDR3, taken from reference TRBV19 and TRBJ1-1): DGGITQSPKYLFRKEGQNVTLSCEQNLNHDAMYWYRQDPGQGLRLIYYSQIVNDFQKGDIAEGYSVSREKKESFPLTVTSAQKNPTAFYLCASSTRGLNTEAFFGQGTRLTVV.

On this clone itself: The junction and the germline gene differ at one end; a read error may be behind it. The rearrangement joins TRBV6-5 to TRBJ1-1, with D maybe TRBD1 (5 bases). Germline V gene data show CDR1 as MNHEY and CDR2 as SVGAGI. CDR3 size: 13 residues. CDR3 sequence: CAISDEAGAEAFF. The CDR3 DNA is TGTGCCATCAGTGACGAGGCGGGGGCTGAAGCTTTCTTT.

The V and J genes are TRBV4-1 and TRBJ2-5, with D unclear. Per germline, CDR1 MGHRA and CDR2 YSYEKL. The V and J ends lost 3 bases and 3 bases respectively, with 8 bases between them. This CDR3 contains 13 residues. The CDR3 coding sequence is TGCGCCAGCAGCCATGCGTCTGAAGAGACCCAGTACTTC. Protein sequence: CASSHASEETQYF.

The CDR3: CASSAGDRGFNEQFF. Written as DNA, the CDR3 is TGCGCCAGCAGCGCTGGGGACAGGGGATTCAATGAGCAGTTCTTC. J is TRBJ2-1 and V is TRBV5-1; 10 bases align to TRBD1. V trimming: 4 bases; J trimming: 6 bases; junction bases outside the gene matches: 7. This CDR3 has 15 residues. CDR1 SGHRS and CDR2 YFSETQ come from the germline V gene.

CDR3 in amino acids: CASSKQGSQETQYF. DNA of the CDR3: TGTGCCAGCAGCAAACAGGGATCCCAAGAGACCCAGTACTTC. This chain connects TRBV7-3 to TRBJ2-5, with D perhaps TRBD1 (6 bases). The CDR3 runs 14 residues. V was trimmed by 5 bases and J by 1 base, leaving 11 bases between them. CDR1 is SGHTA, CDR2 FQGTGA, per germline.

The gene calls are TRBV6-1 and TRBJ1-2; D is possibly TRBD1 (6 bases). Germline loops: CDR1 MNHNS, CDR2 SASEGT. This CDR3 spans 13 amino acids. Trimming removed 7 bases at V and 0 bases at J, with 9 bases between. The CDR3 reads CASTWGPNYGYTF. The CDR3 coding sequence is TGTGCCAGCACCTGGGGGCCTAACTATGGCTACACCTTC.

The chain recombines TRBV6-4 with TRBJ1-3; TRBD1 matches at 11 bases. J lost 0 bases, V lost 2 bases, and 15 bases had no gene match. The CDR3 spans 21 residues. Germline CDR1 reads MRHNA; CDR2 reads SNTAGT. The CDR3 sequence is CASSDRLWDRGTSRSGNTIYF. In DNA, the CDR3 is TGTGCCAGCAGTGACCGACTATGGGACAGGGGGACTAGCCGCTCTGGAAACACCATATATTTT.

In the case of this clone: One junction end disagrees with the germline gene, perhaps due to a read error. The rearrangement joins TRBV7-3 to TRBJ2-1, with TRBD1 as a possible D gene (6 bases). The CDR3 sequence is 15 residues long. The V gene's germline CDR1 is SGHTA and CDR2 FQGTGA. The CDR3 nucleotides are TGTGCCAGCAGCTTATTTGGGGGCTCCGACAATGAGCAGTTCTTC. Amino acids: CASSLFGGSDNEQFF. Looking up the rest from reference TRBV7-3 and TRBJ2-1 gives the full variable domain: GAGVSQTPSNKVTEKGKYVELRCDPISGHTALYWYRQSLGQGPEFLIYFQGTGAADDSGLPNDRFFAVRPEGSVSTLKIQRTERGDSAVYLCASSLFGGSDNEQFFGPGTRLTVL.